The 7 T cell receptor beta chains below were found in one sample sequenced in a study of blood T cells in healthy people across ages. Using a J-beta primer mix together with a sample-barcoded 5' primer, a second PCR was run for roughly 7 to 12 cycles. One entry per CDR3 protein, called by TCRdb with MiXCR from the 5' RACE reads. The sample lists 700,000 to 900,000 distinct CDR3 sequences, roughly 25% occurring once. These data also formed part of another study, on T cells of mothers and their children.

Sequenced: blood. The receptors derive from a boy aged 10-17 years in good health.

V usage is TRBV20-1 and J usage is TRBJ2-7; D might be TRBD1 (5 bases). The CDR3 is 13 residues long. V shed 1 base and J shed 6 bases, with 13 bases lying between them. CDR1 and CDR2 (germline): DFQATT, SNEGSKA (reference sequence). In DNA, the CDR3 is TGCAGTGCTAGAGCTACAGGTGCCTCCGAGCAGTACTTC. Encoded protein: CSARATGASEQYF.

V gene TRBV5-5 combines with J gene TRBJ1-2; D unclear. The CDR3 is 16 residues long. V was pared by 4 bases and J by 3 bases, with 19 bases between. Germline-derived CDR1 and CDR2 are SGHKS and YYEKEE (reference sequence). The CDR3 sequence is CASSPRDTVPYYGYTF. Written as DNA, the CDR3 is TGTGCCAGCAGCCCAAGGGATACGGTGCCCTACTATGGCTACACCTTC.

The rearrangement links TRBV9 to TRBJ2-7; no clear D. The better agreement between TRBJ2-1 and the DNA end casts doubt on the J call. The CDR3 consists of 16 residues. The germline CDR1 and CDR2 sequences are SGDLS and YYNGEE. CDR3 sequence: CASSPQWVVGYNEQFF. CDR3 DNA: TGTGCCAGCAGCCCCCAGTGGGTAGTTGGCTACAATGAGCAGTTCTTC.

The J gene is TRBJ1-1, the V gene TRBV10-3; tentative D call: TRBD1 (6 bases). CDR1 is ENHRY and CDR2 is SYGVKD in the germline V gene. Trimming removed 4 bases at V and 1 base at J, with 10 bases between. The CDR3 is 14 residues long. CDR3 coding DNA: TGTGCCATCAGTGGAATAGGGGGGAACACTGAAGCTTTCTTT. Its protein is CAISGIGGNTEAFF.

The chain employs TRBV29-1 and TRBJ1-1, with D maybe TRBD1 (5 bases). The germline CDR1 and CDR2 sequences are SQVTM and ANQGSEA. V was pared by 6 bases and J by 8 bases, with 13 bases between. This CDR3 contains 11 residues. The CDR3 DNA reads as TGCAGCGTGCTCAGGGTCCCCGAAGCTTTCTTT. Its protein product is CSVLRVPEAFF.

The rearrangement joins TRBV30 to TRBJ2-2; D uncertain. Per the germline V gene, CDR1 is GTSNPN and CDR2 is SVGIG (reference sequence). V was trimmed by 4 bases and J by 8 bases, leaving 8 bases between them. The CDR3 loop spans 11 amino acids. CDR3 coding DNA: TGTGCCTGGACCCTGTCGGGGGAGCTGTTTTTT. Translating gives CAWTLSGELFF.

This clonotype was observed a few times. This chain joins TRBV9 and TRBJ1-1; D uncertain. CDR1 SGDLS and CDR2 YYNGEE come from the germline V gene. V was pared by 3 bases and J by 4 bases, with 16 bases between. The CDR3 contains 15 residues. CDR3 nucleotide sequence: TGTGCCAGCAGCGCATCCTACGGGGAGGGCACTGAAGCTTTCTTT. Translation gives CASSASYGEGTEAFF.